This T cell receptor (beta chain) derives from a study of long-term antiretroviral therapy in people with HIV. Overall study findings and caveats: Specimens of blood were obtained during about 2004 to 2017, possibly under older ART regimens. Clonotypes expanded prior to ART showed repertoire dominance at all sampled time points.

As concerns this clone: The antigen remains undetermined.

It was version v3.0 of the immunoSEQ assay that was run at survey level. Method: immunoSEQ multiplex PCR; TCRdb's copy keeps in-frame clones and lacks some. The sample holds under 45,000 clones; approximately 94% are singletons and the top ten take less than 2.5%. This CDR3 has 15 residues. The V gene's germline CDR1 is MNHNS and CDR2 SASEGT. Trimming shortened V by 7 bases and J by 2 bases, and 15 bases separated the two germline ends. This TCR was recovered from a man aged 30-40 years with HIV. Source: unsorted PBMCs, taken approximately 9.5 years after starting antiretroviral therapy. The chain couples TRBV6-1 to TRBJ1-3; D not resolved. DNA for the CDR3: TGTGCCAGCATTGGTTTGAAGGGCGCTGGAAACACCATATATTTT. It translates to CASIGLKGAGNTIYF.